A selection of T cell receptor beta chains follows, all from one sample in a study of T cell repertoires in cytomegalovirus infection. TCRdb re-derived calls from the reads in MiXCR, one entry per CDR3 protein. The repertoire holds roughly 250,000 distinct CDR3 sequences, 9% to 15% seen once, with around 1.6% in the top ten. The sequenced sample was PBMCs. The receptors derive from a human donor in good health (CMV status not recorded). Some clones in this sample may be carry-over from other donors' samples. Each CDR3 is given with its conserved first and last residue. D genes are given only for firm matches. Clone size is given for some rows only: seen once, a few or many times, or a class if the clone is expanded.

TRBJ2-1 | . | . | TRBV4-2 | 13 | CASSPRQGGEQFF | TGTGCCAGCAGCCCGCGGCAGGGTGGTGAGCAGTTCTTC
TRBJ2-3 | many | TRBD2 | TRBV7-6 | 18 | CASSLVGALAGVTDTQYF | TGTGCCAGCAGCTTAGTTGGTGCACTAGCGGGAGTCACAGATACGCAGTATTTT
TRBJ2-1 | few | . | TRBV15 | 17 | CATSRDLTGFSYNEQFF | TGTGCCACCAGCAGGGACCTAACAGGTTTTAGCTACAATGAGCAGTTCTTC
TRBJ1-1 | few | . | TRBV7-9 | 14 | CASSSLGVNTEAFF | TGTGCCAGCAGCTCTTTGGGGGTGAACACTGAAGCTTTCTTT
TRBJ2-3 | many | . | TRBV20-1 | 13 | CSAGTMSTDTQYF | TGCAGTGCAGGGACAATGAGCACAGATACGCAGTATTTT
TRBJ2-5 | . | . | TRBV11-3 | 13 | CASSSLVGETQYF | TGTGCCAGCAGCTCTTTAGTAGGGGAGACCCAGTACTTC
TRBJ1-1 | . | . | TRBV19 | 15 | CASSIDLMGRAEAFF | TGTGCCAGTAGTATAGATCTGATGGGGAGGGCTGAAGCTTTCTTT
TRBJ1-5 | . | . | TRBV6-1 | 15 | CASRQFQEGNQPQHF | TGTGCCAGCAGGCAGTTTCAGGAAGGCAATCAGCCCCAGCATTTT
TRBJ2-7 | many | . | TRBV29-1 | 11 | CSAWVVGEQYF | TGCAGCGCTTGGGTCGTGGGGGAGCAGTACTTC
TRBJ2-5 | few | . | TRBV12-3/TRBV12-4 | 15 | CASSRPRGKRETQYF | TGTGCCAGCAGCCGCCCCCGGGGGAAGCGAGAGACCCAGTACTTC
TRBJ2-1 | few | . | TRBV25-1 | 12 | CASSDPANEQFF | TGTGCCAGCAGTGATCCCGCTAATGAGCAGTTCTTC
TRBJ1-3 | few | . | TRBV30 | 15 | CAWSTSSLSGNTIYF | TGTGCCTGGAGTACTTCCAGCCTGTCGGGAAACACCATATATTTT
TRBJ1-2 | many | . | TRBV11-3 | 12 | CASNPGQGGYTF | TGTGCCAGCAACCCAGGGCAAGGAGGCTACACCTTC
TRBJ2-5 | few | TRBD2 | TRBV2 | 15 | CASSERTSGQETQYF | TGTGCCAGCAGTGAGCGGACTAGCGGACAAGAGACCCAGTACTTC